Each of the 2 T cell receptor beta chains below was sequenced from the same sample in a study of breast tumors, draining lymph nodes, adjacent tissues (dated by TCRdb to about 2016). The library was produced with multiplex PCR. The instrument was an Illumina HiSeq 2000. The raw public data were reprocessed by TCRdb itself: fastp quality trimming at Q25, MiXCR clonotype calling, in-frame beta chains only. Every entry covers one CDR3 protein and lists the most common genes and DNA from its rows. Across this sample there are fewer than 150,000 distinct CDR3 sequences, with around 20% seen only once. The biggest ten clones account for 2.2% of the sample. The axillary draining lymph nodes of breast cancer patients were the source of the lymph node samples. Source material: axillary lymph node tissue. Every receptor here comes from a female donor with breast cancer. Some clones in this sample may be carry-over from other donors' samples.

In the case of this clonotype: Possible read error: a much larger clone is one base away. The rearrangement uses TRBV5-5 and TRBJ1-2; D is uncertain. The CDR3 is 15 residues long. Germline V gene sequence: CDR1 SGHKS, CDR2 YYEKEE (reference sequence). V shed 0 bases and J shed 5 bases, with 14 bases lying between them. Here the CDR3 reads CASSLARGWGYGYTF. The CDR3 coding sequence is TGTGCCAGCAGCTTGGCCCGGGGTTGGGGATATGGCTACACCTTC.

Turning to this clonotype: This may be a read error, as it is one base from a much larger clone. The J gene is TRBJ2-7, the V gene TRBV5-4; no firm D call. There are 14 residues in the CDR3. Germline loops: CDR1 SGHNT, CDR2 YYREEE (reference sequence). The CDR3 coding sequence is TGTGCCAGCAGCTTGACGGGCCCACCCTACAAGCAGTACTTC. It specifies CASSLTGPPYKQYF.